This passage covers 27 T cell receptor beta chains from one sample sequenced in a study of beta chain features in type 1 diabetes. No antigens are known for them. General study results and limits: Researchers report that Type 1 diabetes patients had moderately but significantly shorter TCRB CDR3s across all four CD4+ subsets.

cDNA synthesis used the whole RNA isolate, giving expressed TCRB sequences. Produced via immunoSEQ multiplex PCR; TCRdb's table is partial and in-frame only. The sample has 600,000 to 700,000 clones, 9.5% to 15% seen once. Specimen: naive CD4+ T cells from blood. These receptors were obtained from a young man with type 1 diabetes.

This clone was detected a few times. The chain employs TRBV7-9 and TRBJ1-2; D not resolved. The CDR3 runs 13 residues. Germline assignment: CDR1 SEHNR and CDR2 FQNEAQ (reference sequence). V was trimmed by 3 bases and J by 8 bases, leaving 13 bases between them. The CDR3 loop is CASSFLGAGGYTF. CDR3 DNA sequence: TGTGCCAGCAGCTTTTTGGGTGCAGGCGGCTACACCTTC.

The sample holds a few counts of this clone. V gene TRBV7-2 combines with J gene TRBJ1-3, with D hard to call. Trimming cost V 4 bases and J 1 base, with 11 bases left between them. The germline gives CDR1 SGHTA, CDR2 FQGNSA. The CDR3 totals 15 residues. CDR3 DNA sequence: TGTGCCAGCAGCTCAACATTCTTTTCTGGAAACACCATATATTTT. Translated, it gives CASSSTFFSGNTIYF.

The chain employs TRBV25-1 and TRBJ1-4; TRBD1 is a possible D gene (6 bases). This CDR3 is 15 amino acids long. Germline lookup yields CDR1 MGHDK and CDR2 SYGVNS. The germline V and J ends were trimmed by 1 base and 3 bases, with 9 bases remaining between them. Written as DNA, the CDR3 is TGTGCCAGCAGTGAATGGAGGGGGGCTAATGAAAAACTGTTTTTT. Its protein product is CASSEWRGANEKLFF.

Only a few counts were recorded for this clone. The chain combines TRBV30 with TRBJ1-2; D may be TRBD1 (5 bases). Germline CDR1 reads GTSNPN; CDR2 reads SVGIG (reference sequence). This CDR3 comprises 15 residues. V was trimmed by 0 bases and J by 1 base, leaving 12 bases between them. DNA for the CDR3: TGTGCCTGGAGTGTACAGGCGATATTTAACTATGGCTACACCTTC. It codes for CAWSVQAIFNYGYTF.

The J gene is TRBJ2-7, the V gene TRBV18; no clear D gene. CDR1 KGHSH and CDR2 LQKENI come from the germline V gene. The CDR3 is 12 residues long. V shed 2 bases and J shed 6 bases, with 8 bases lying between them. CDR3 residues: CASSPRLGEQYF. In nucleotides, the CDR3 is TGTGCCAGCTCACCAAGGTTGGGCGAGCAGTACTTC.

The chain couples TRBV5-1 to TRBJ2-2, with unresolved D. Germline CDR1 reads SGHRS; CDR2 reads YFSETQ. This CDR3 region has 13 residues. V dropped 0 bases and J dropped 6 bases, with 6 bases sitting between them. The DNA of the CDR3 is TGCGCCAGCAGCTTGGCCGAGTCCGGGGAGCTGTTTTTT. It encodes CASSLAESGELFF.

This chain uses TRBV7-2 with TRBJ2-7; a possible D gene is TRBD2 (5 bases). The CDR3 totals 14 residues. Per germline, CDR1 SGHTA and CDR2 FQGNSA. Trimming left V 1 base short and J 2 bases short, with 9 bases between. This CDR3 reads CASSLVASPYEQYF. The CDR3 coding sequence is TGTGCCAGCAGCTTAGTAGCGTCTCCCTACGAGCAGTACTTC.

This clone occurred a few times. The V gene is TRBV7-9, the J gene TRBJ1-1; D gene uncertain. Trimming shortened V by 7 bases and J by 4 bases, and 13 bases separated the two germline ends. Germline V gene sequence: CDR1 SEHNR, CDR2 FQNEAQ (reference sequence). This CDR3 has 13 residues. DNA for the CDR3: TGTGCCAGCACCCTTACCTCGGGCACTGAAGCTTTCTTT. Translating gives CASTLTSGTEAFF.

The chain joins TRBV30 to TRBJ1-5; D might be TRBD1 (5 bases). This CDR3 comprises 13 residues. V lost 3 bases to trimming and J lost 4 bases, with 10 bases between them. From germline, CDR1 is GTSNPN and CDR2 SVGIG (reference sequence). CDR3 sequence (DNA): TGTGCCTGGAGCTCAGGGTGGAATCAGCCCCAGCATTTT. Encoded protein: CAWSSGWNQPQHF.

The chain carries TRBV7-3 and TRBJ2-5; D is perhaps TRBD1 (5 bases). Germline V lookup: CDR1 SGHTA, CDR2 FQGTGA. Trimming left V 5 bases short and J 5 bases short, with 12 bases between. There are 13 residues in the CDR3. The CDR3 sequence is CASSPSTDETQYF. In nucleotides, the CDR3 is TGTGCCAGCAGCCCCTCGACAGACGAGACCCAGTACTTC.

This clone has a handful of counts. CDR3 sequence (DNA): TGTGCCAGCAGCCCCAGAAGCCTGGGCACCGGGGAGCTGTTTTTT. Translating it yields CASSPRSLGTGELFF. V usage is TRBV7-3 and J usage is TRBJ2-2; D is unclear. Per germline, CDR1 SGHTA and CDR2 FQGTGA. CDR3 size: 15 residues. The V and J ends lost 5 bases and 4 bases respectively, with 14 bases between them.

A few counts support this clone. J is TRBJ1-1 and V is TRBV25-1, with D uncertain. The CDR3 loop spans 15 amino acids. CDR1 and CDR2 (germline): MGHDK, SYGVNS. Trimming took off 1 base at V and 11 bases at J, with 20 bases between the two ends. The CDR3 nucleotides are TGTGCCAGCAGTGAATTATCGGTCGTTTGGGAGAAGGCTTTCTTT. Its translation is CASSELSVVWEKAFF.

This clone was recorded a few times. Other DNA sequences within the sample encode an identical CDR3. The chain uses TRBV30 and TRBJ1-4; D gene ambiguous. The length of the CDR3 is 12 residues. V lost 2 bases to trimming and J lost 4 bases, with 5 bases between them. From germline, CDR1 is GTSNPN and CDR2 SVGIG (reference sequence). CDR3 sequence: CAWSSINEKLFF. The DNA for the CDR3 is TGTGCCTGGAGTTCGATTAATGAAAAACTGTTTTTT. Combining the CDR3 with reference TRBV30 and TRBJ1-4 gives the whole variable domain SQTIHQWPATLVQPVGSPLSLECTVEGTSNPNLYWYRQAAGRGLQLLFYSVGIGQISSEVPQNLSASRPQDRQFILSSKKLLLSDSGFYLCAWSSINEKLFFGSGTQLSVL.

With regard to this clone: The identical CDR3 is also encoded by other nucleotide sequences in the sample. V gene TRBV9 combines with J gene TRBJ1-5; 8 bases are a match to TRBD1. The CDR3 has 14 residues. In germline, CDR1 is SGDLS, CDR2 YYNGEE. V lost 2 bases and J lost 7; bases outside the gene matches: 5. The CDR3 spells CASSVTGEGQPQHF. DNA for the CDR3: TGTGCCAGCAGCGTGACAGGGGAGGGACAGCCCCAGCATTTT.

The CDR3 DNA reads as TGTGCCAGCAGCTTAAATAGCGGGGGAATCTACAATGAGCAGTTCTTC. Translation gives CASSLNSGGIYNEQFF. This chain links TRBV11-1 with TRBJ2-1, with 9 bases fitting TRBD2. The CDR3 contains 16 residues. Trimming removed 2 bases from V and 3 bases from J; junction bases left unmatched: 5. Germline CDR1 and CDR2: SGHAT and FQDESV (reference sequence).

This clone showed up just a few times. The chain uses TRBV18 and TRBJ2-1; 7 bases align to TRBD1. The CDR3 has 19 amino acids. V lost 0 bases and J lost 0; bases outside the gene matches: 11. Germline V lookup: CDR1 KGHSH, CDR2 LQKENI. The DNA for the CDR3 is TGTGCCAGCTCACCACCGAGACAGGGCCTTGGGGGCTCCTACAATGAGCAGTTCTTC. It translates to CASSPPRQGLGGSYNEQFF.

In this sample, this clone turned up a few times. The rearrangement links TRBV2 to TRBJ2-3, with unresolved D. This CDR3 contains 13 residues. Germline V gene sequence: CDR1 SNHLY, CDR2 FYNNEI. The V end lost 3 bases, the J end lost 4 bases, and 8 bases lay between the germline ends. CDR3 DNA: TGTGCCAGCAGTGATAGCAATGCAGATACGCAGTATTTT. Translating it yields CASSDSNADTQYF.

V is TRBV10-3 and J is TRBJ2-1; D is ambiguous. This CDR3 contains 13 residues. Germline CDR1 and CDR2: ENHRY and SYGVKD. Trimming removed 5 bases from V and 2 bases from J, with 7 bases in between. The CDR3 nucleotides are TGTGCCATCAGTTTCGACCCCTACAATGAGCAGTTCTTC. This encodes CAISFDPYNEQFF.

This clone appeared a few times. The CDR3 nucleotides are TGTGCCAGCAGCCTTACGGGCTTTAGGGATGAAAAACTGTTTTTT. The encoded protein is CASSLTGFRDEKLFF. This rearrangement joins TRBV7-6 to TRBJ1-4; no definite D call. Per germline, CDR1 SGHVS and CDR2 FNYEAQ. V lost 5 bases and J 6 bases, leaving 16 bases between the germline ends. CDR3 length equals 15 residues.

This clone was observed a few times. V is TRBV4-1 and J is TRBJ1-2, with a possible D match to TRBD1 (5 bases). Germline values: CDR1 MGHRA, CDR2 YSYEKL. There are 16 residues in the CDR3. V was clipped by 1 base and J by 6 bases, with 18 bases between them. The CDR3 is CASSQGGTFLPHGYTF. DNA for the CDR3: TGCGCCAGCAGCCAAGGGGGGACCTTTTTGCCCCATGGCTACACCTTC.

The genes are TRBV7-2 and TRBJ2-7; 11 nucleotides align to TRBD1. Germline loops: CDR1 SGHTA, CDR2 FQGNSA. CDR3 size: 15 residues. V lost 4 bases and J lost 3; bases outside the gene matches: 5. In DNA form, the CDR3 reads TGTGCCAGCAGCTCACGCGGGACAGGGGGCTACGAGCAGTACTTC. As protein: CASSSRGTGGYEQYF.

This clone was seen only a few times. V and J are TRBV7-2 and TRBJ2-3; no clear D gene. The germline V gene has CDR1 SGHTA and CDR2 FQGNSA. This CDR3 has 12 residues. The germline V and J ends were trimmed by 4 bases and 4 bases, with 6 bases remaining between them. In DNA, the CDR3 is TGTGCCAGCAGCTACGCGGCAGATACGCAGTATTTT. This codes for CASSYAADTQYF. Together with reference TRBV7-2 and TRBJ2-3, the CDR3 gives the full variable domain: GAGVSQSPSNKVTEKGKDVELRCDPISGHTALYWYRQSLGQGLEFLIYFQGNSAPDKSGLPSDRFSAERTGGSVSTLTIQRTQQEDSAVYLCASSYAADTQYFGPGTRLTVL.

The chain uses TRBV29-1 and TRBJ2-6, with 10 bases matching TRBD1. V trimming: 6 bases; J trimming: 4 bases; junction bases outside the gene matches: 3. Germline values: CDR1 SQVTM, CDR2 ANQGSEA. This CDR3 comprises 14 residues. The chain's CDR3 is CSVGTGDGANVLTF. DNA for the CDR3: TGCAGCGTGGGGACAGGGGACGGGGCCAACGTCCTGACTTTC.

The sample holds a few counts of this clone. CDR3 amino acids: CASSVELGQGANTEAFF. For the CDR3, the DNA is TGTGCCAGCAGCGTAGAACTTGGACAGGGGGCGAACACTGAAGCTTTCTTT. The chain combines TRBV9 with TRBJ1-1; 11 bases map to TRBD1. Germline loops: CDR1 SGDLS, CDR2 YYNGEE. Unmatched junction bases numbered 5, after V lost 0 bases and J lost 1 base. The CDR3 length is 17 residues.

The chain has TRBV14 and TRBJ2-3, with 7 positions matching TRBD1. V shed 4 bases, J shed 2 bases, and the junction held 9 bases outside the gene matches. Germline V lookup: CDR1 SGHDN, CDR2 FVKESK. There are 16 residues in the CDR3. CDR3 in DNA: TGTGCCAGCAGCCGCGATTGGACAGGTTACACAGATACGCAGTATTTT. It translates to CASSRDWTGYTDTQYF.

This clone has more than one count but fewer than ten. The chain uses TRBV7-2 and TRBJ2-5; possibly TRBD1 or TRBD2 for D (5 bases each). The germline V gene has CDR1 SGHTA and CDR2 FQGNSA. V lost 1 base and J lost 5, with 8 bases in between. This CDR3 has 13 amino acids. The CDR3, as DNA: TGTGCCAGCAGCTTAGGAGGGGAGGAGACCCAGTACTTC. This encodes CASSLGGEETQYF.

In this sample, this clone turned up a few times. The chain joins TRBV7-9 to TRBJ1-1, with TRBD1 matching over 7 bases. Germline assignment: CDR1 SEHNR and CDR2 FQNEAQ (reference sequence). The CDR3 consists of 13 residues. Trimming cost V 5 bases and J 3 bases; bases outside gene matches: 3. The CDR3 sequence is CASSLDRDTEAFF. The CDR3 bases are TGTGCCAGCAGCCTTGACAGGGACACTGAAGCTTTCTTT.